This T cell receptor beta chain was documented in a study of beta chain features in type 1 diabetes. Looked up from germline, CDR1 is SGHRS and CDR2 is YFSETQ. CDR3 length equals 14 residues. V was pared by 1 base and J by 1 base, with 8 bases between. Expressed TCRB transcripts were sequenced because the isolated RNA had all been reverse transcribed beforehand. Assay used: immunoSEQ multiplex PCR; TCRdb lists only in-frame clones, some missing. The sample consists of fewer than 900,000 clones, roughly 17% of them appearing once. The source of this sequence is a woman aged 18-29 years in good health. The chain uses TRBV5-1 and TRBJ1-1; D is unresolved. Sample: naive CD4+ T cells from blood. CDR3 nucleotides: TGCGCCAGCAGCTTGTTAGCAGAGAACACTGAAGCTTTCTTT. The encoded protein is CASSLLAENTEAFF.